This is a list of T cell receptor beta chains from one sample in a study of monozygotic twins with cystic fibrosis. Libraries were prepared by immunoSEQ multiplex PCR; TCRdb keeps only in-frame clonotypes and omits some of them. The sample includes 11,000 to 15,000 clones, around 83% of them seen just once. Input material: blood. Source of these receptors: a boy younger than 18 with cystic fibrosis. CDR3s include the opening cysteine and the closing phenylalanine or tryptophan. Each record gives: J gene, clone size, V gene, D gene, CDR3 length, CDR3 protein, CDR3 DNA. A D gene is named only where the DNA matches it firmly. Clone sizes are given selectively: once, few, many, or a class where the clone is expanded.

TRBJ2-1	-	TRBV4-2	TRBD2	18	CASSQGLAGARGVNEQFF	TGTGCCAGCAGCCAAGGACTAGCGGGAGCCAGGGGGGTAAATGAGCAGTTCTTC
TRBJ1-1	-	TRBV15	-	15	CATSRGGGSFMEAFF	TGTGCCACCAGCAGAGGAGGGGGGTCCTTTATGGAAGCTTTCTTT
TRBJ1-3	-	TRBV7-6	TRBD1	19	CASSKGVRTGTSSGNTIYF	TGTGCCAGCAGCAAAGGTGTCCGGACAGGGACAAGCTCTGGAAACACCATATATTTT
TRBJ1-1	-	TRBV2	-	14	CASSDGRQDSEAFF	TGTGCCAGCAGTGATGGCCGGCAAGACTCTGAAGCTTTCTTT
TRBJ1-2	-	TRBV6-6	TRBD1	15	CASSYPLGQFYGYTF	TGTGCCAGCAGTTACCCACTGGGACAGTTCTATGGCTACACCTTC
TRBJ1-1	-	TRBV30	-	13	CAWSETVAGEAFF	TGTGCCTGGAGTGAGACAGTTGCCGGTGAAGCTTTCTTT
TRBJ2-1	-	TRBV7-3	-	18	CASSLRTTKNSSYNEQFF	TGTGCCAGCAGCTTAAGGACGACCAAAAATAGCTCCTACAATGAGCAGTTCTTC
TRBJ2-5	-	TRBV2	-	15	CASSSDRVGGETQYF	TGTGCCAGCAGTTCGGATAGGGTGGGAGGAGAGACCCAGTACTTC
TRBJ1-3	-	TRBV7-9	-	16	CASSLRGLLPGNTIYF	TGTGCCAGCAGCCTCCGGGGGCTACTCCCTGGAAACACCATATATTTT
TRBJ2-7	-	TRBV2	-	13	CASRLITGYEQYF	TGTGCCAGCAGACTTATCACAGGATACGAGCAGTACTTC
TRBJ1-1	-	TRBV15	-	14	CATSRDSRDTEAFF	TGTGCCACCAGCAGAGACTCGAGGGACACTGAAGCTTTCTTT
TRBJ2-7	-	TRBV6-1	-	14	CASSAYPMGYEQYF	TGTGCCAGCAGTGCCTACCCCATGGGGTACGAGCAGTACTTC
TRBJ2-3	-	TRBV2	-	17	CASTKYRTDLSTDTQYF	TGTGCCAGCACGAAGTACCGGACAGACCTGAGCACAGATACGCAGTATTTT
TRBJ1-5	once	TRBV6-1	TRBD1	15	CASSDTGGSHQPQHF	TGTGCCAGCAGTGACACAGGGGGATCGCATCAGCCCCAGCATTTT
TRBJ2-1	-	TRBV7-9	-	13	CASSPPSYNEQFF	TGTGCCAGCAGCCCCCCGAGCTACAATGAGCAGTTCTTC
TRBJ1-3	-	TRBV5-8	-	14	CASSYGYSGNTIYF	TGTGCCAGCAGCTACGGCTACTCTGGAAACACCATATATTTT
TRBJ2-5	-	TRBV27	TRBD1	15	CASSTGAWGMETQYF	TGTGCCAGCAGTACAGGGGCGTGGGGTATGGAGACCCAGTACTTC